Below are 13 T cell receptor beta chains sequenced from a single sample in a study of cytomegalovirus exposure and HLA in healthy donors. The PCR was carried out with 60 Vbeta primers and 13 Jbeta primers. Profiled with immunoSEQ multiplex PCR; TCRdb holds only in-frame clones, not every one. The sample has about 160,000 clones; approximately 80% are singletons. Sequencing used PBMCs. These TCRs come from a male donor in good health and CMV-seronegative.

The V gene is TRBV7-2, the J gene TRBJ2-7, with D unclear. The germline V gene encodes CDR1 SGHTA and CDR2 FQGNSA. This CDR3 has 13 amino acids. Trimming left V 5 bases short and J 3 bases short, with 11 bases between. The CDR3 is CASSPQGGYEQYF. The CDR3 DNA sequence: TGTGCCAGCAGCCCACAAGGCGGCTACGAGCAGTACTTC. The full variable domain, with the rest looked up from reference TRBV7-2 and TRBJ2-7, is GAGVSQSPSNKVTEKGKDVELRCDPISGHTALYWYRQSLGQGLEFLIYFQGNSAPDKSGLPSDRFSAERTGGSVSTLTIQRTQQEDSAVYLCASSPQGGYEQYFGPGTRLTVT.

CDR3 sequence: CATGAGTSANEQFF. In nucleotides, the CDR3 is TGTGCCACAGGAGCCGGGACTAGCGCGAATGAGCAGTTCTTC. The rearrangement uses TRBV10-3 and TRBJ2-1, with 10 bases that match TRBD2. There are 14 residues in the CDR3. V gave up 10 bases and J gave up 7 bases; unmatched junction bases: 10. Germline V gene sequence: CDR1 ENHRY, CDR2 SYGVKD.

The CDR3 DNA sequence: TGTGCCAGCGGTGGTAGCGGGAGACATCCCCTCTCCTACGAGCAGTACTTC. Translated: CASGGSGRHPLSYEQYF. The chain employs TRBV28 and TRBJ2-7; 9 bases are a match to TRBD2. CDR3 length: 17 amino acids. Germline loops: CDR1 MDHEN, CDR2 SYDVKM. Germline trimming cut 8 bases from V and 0 bases from J; bases unmatched to any gene: 14. Variable domain in full (rest from reference TRBV28 and TRBJ2-7): DVKVTQSSRYLVKRTGEKVFLECVQDMDHENMFWYRQDPGLGLRLIYFSYDVKMKEKGDIPEGYSVSREKKERFSLILESASTNQTSMYLCASGGSGRHPLSYEQYFGPGTRLTVT.

The V and J genes are TRBV15 and TRBJ2-7, with a possible D match to TRBD2 (6 bases). Trimming took off 3 bases at V and 2 bases at J, with 14 bases between the two ends. Germline CDR1 reads LNHNV; CDR2 reads YYDKDF (reference sequence). CDR3 length: 15 residues. CDR3 residues: CATSSALTSPYEQYF. CDR3 DNA: TGTGCCACCAGCAGTGCGTTAACTAGCCCCTACGAGCAGTACTTC.

The table lists this clone with a few counts. The genes are TRBV2 and TRBJ1-2; no definite D call. This CDR3 has 13 residues. V shed 3 bases and J shed 4 bases, with 9 bases lying between them. Germline V CDR1 and CDR2: SNHLY, FYNNEI. The CDR3 sequence is CASSDTLFYGYTF. The DNA for the CDR3 is TGTGCCAGCAGTGATACCCTATTCTATGGCTACACCTTC.

The rearrangement links TRBV29-1 to TRBJ1-2; 8 positions match TRBD1. Germline V gives CDR1 SQVTM, CDR2 ANQGSEA. J lost 0 bases, V lost 5 bases, and 8 bases had no gene match. This CDR3 comprises 15 residues. For the CDR3, the DNA is TGCAGCGTTCGCTCAGGGGGCCCAACTAACTATGGCTACACCTTC. Residues: CSVRSGGPTNYGYTF. The entire variable domain, with the rest obtained from reference TRBV29-1 and TRBJ1-2, is as follows: SAVISQKPSRDICQRGTSLTIQCQVDSQVTMMFWYRQQPGQSLTLIATANQGSEATYESGFVIDKFPISRPNLTFSTLTVSNMSPEDSSIYLCSVRSGGPTNYGYTFGSGTRLTVV.

V usage is TRBV7-2 and J usage is TRBJ1-1; D perhaps matches TRBD1 (6 bases). The germline V and J ends were trimmed by 5 bases and 0 bases, with 13 bases remaining between them. The CDR3 is 15 residues long. Germline CDR1 is SGHTA and CDR2 is FQGNSA. CDR3 residues: CASSPIQGLNTEAFF. DNA of the CDR3: TGTGCCAGCAGCCCGATCCAGGGGCTGAACACTGAAGCTTTCTTT.

The genes are TRBV30 and TRBJ2-2, with TRBD1 matching over 9 bases. The trim removed 3 bases at V and 7 bases at J, leaving 3 bases unmatched. CDR3 length: 13 residues. The germline gives CDR1 GTSNPN, CDR2 SVGIG (reference sequence). CDR3 region: CAWSRQGGGELFF. The CDR3 coding sequence is TGTGCCTGGAGCAGACAGGGGGGCGGGGAGCTGTTTTTT.

This sequence joins TRBV5-6 and TRBJ2-3; the D gene is possibly TRBD1 (6 bases). This CDR3 region has 13 residues. Deletions cut 3 bases from V and 4 bases from J, with 9 bases between. Germline values: CDR1 SGHDT, CDR2 YYEEEE. CDR3 sequence (DNA): TGTGCCAGCAGCTGGGGGCCGTCAGATACGCAGTATTTT. Translation gives CASSWGPSDTQYF.

This rearrangement joins TRBV27 to TRBJ2-3, with TRBD2 matching 8 bases. V lost 6 bases and J lost 7; bases outside the gene matches: 15. Looked up from germline, CDR1 is MNHEY and CDR2 is SMNVEV (reference sequence). The CDR3 is made up of 16 amino acids. CDR3 protein: CASSPGWAGGGNTQYF. In nucleotides, the CDR3 is TGTGCCAGCAGCCCCGGTTGGGCGGGAGGAGGGAATACGCAGTATTTT.

The chain couples TRBV6-5 to TRBJ1-5, with a possible D match to TRBD1 (6 bases). V was pared by 9 bases and J by 0 bases, with 12 bases between. This CDR3 is 14 amino acids long. Germline CDR1 MNHEY, CDR2 SVGAGI. The CDR3 spells CARGGDNSNQPQHF. The CDR3, as DNA: TGTGCCAGGGGTGGGGACAATAGCAATCAGCCCCAGCATTTT.

This clone appeared once. The rearrangement joins TRBV6-5 to TRBJ2-7; 7 bases are shared with TRBD1. This CDR3 is 13 amino acids long. Germline CDR1 reads MNHEY; CDR2 reads SVGAGI. V trimming: 6 bases; J trimming: 4 bases; junction bases outside the gene matches: 6. In DNA form, the CDR3 reads TGTGCCAGCAGAACACTACAGGGGTACGAGCAGTACTTC. It encodes CASRTLQGYEQYF.

Comment on this clone: A read error may account for a junction end that differs from germline. CDR3 DNA: TGTGCCAGCAAAAGGCCAGGACCCACAGGGCTTGCCTTC. Protein sequence: CASKRPGPTGLAF. This chain uses TRBV6-1 with TRBJ1-2; tentatively, D is TRBD1 (6 bases). The germline V gene encodes CDR1 MNHNS and CDR2 SASEGT. This CDR3 region has 13 residues.